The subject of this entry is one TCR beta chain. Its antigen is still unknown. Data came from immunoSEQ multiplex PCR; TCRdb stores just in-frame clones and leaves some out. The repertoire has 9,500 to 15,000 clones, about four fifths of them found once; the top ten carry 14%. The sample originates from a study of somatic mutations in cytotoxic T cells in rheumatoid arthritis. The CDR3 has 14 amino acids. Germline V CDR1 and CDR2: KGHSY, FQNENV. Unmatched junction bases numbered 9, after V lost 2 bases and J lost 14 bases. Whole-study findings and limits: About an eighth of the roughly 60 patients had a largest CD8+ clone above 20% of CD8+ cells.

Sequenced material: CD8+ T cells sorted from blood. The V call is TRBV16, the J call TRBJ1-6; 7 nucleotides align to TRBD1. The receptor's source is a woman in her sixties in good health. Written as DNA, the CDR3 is TGTGCCAGCAGCCAAGGTCAGGGGGGCTGGGCCCTCCACTTT. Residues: CASSQGQGGWALHF.